These 30 T cell receptor beta chains were all obtained from the same sample, sequenced in a study of PD-L1 blockade in urothelial cancer. Generated by immunoSEQ multiplex PCR, the TCRdb table keeps only in-frame clones and is missing some. The data contain just over 50,000 clones, roughly 80% of them singletons. This sample comprised PBMCs, obtained around atezolizumab (anti-PD-L1) treatment. The receptor set was obtained from a man aged 65-85 years with urothelial cancer.

The CDR3 bases are TGTGCCAGCAGCTTTTATTCGGGGGCCTACAATGAGCAGTTCTTC. Translating it yields CASSFYSGAYNEQFF. The rearrangement joins TRBV7-2 to TRBJ2-1; a weak D match, TRBD2 (6 bases). V shed 3 bases and J shed 2 bases, with 11 bases lying between them. Germline lookup yields CDR1 SGHTA and CDR2 FQGNSA. This CDR3 comprises 15 residues.

The CDR3 sequence is CASSPRGRAATDTQYF. DNA of the CDR3: TGTGCCAGCTCACCACGGGGCAGGGCCGCCACAGATACGCAGTATTTT. The chain uses TRBV18 and TRBJ2-3, with a tentative D call TRBD1 (5 bases). CDR1 and CDR2 from the germline V gene are KGHSH and LQKENI. V lost 1 base and J 2 bases, leaving 13 bases between the germline ends. The CDR3 is 16 amino acids.

To note about this clone: A read error may account for a junction end that differs from germline. The rearrangement joins TRBV7-9 to TRBJ1-3; 8 bases agree with TRBD1. This CDR3 is built from 16 residues. CDR1 is SEHNR, CDR2 FQNEAQ, per germline (reference sequence). The CDR3 protein is CASSQAGTGSGNTIYF. Written as DNA, the CDR3 is TGCGCCAGCAGCCAAGCCGGGACAGGCTCTGGAAACACCATATATTTT.

The chain couples TRBV6-5 to TRBJ1-3; 7 positions match TRBD1. J gave up 2 bases and V 6 bases, and 4 bases lay outside the gene matches. Germline V lookup: CDR1 MNHEY, CDR2 SVGAGI. The CDR3 extends over 14 amino acids. The CDR3 sequence: CASRSDRAGNTIYF. The CDR3 nucleotides are TGTGCCAGCAGATCCGACAGGGCTGGAAACACCATATATTTT.

This chain joins TRBV5-4 and TRBJ2-5; a weak D match, TRBD1 (6 bases). The CDR3 is 15 amino acids. CDR1 SGHNT and CDR2 YYREEE come from the germline V gene (reference sequence). V dropped 5 bases and J dropped 5 bases, with 19 bases sitting between them. The CDR3 loop is CASSLPARGFETQYF. As DNA, the CDR3 is TGTGCCAGCAGTCTTCCCGCCAGGGGCTTCGAGACCCAGTACTTC.

The V call is TRBV5-1, the J call TRBJ2-2; D uncertain. The CDR3 is 14 amino acids. V was shortened by 4 bases and J by 8 bases, with 15 bases between the two germline ends. Germline CDR1 is SGHRS and CDR2 is YFSETQ. The CDR3 DNA is TGCGCCAGCAGCCCGGGTCCCGCTCAAGGGGAGCTGTTTTTT. Translation gives CASSPGPAQGELFF.

This clone was observed once. The chain carries TRBV5-1 and TRBJ1-3; D is uncertain. Trimming left V 0 bases short and J 1 base short, with 11 bases between. The CDR3 loop spans 16 amino acids. The germline V gene has CDR1 SGHRS and CDR2 YFSETQ. The CDR3 spells CASSLATRGSGNTIYF. The CDR3 DNA follows: TGCGCCAGCAGCTTGGCTACCCGGGGATCTGGAAACACCATATATTTT.

V usage is TRBV5-6 and J usage is TRBJ1-2; 8 positions match TRBD1. CDR1 is SGHDT and CDR2 is YYEEEE in the germline V gene. The V segment lost 1 base and the J segment 4 bases; nucleotides outside the gene matches: 15. The CDR3 has 18 residues. The CDR3 region has the DNA TGTGCCAGCAGCTTGACGGGCAGGGGGCGCCGACACTTCTATGGCTACACCTTC. Its protein is CASSLTGRGRRHFYGYTF. Full variable domain (missing parts from reference TRBV5-6 and TRBJ1-2): DAGVTQSPTHLIKTRGQQVTLRCSPKSGHDTVSWYQQALGQGPQFIFQYYEEEERQRGNFPDRFSGHQFPNYSSELNVNALLLGDSALYLCASSLTGRGRRHFYGYTFGSGTRLTVV.

V is TRBV29-1 and J is TRBJ2-1, with 9 bases that match TRBD2. Germline CDR1 reads SQVTM; CDR2 reads ANQGSEA. The V gene end was trimmed by 4 bases and the J gene end by 0 bases; junction bases not matched to a gene: 4. This CDR3 spans 15 amino acids. Here the CDR3 reads CSVAEREASYNEQFF. In nucleotides, the CDR3 is TGCAGCGTTGCCGAGCGGGAGGCCTCCTACAATGAGCAGTTCTTC.

This rearrangement joins TRBV5-1 to TRBJ1-1, with D unclear. V was clipped by 4 bases and J by 0 bases, with 13 bases between them. The CDR3 contains 15 residues. Germline assignment: CDR1 SGHRS and CDR2 YFSETQ. The CDR3 reads CASSRESPMNTEAFF. Written as DNA, the CDR3 is TGCGCCAGCAGCAGAGAGAGTCCCATGAACACTGAAGCTTTCTTT.

The chain links TRBV7-2 to TRBJ2-2; possibly TRBD1 for D (5 bases). CDR3 size: 15 residues. CDR1 SGHTA and CDR2 FQGNSA come from the germline V gene. Trimming cost V 7 bases and J 7 bases, with 19 bases left between them. CDR3 DNA: TGTGCCAGCACCCTGAGCAGGGTAACGAACGGGGAGCTGTTTTTT. Translation gives CASTLSRVTNGELFF.

The genes are TRBV11-2 and TRBJ2-1, with TRBD2 matching 14 bases. With V trimmed by 4 bases and J by 7 bases, 3 bases remained unmatched. The CDR3 sequence is 15 residues long. Germline values: CDR1 SGHAT, CDR2 FQNNGV. This chain's CDR3 is CASSSGLAGANEQFF. Here the CDR3 DNA reads TGTGCCAGCAGCTCGGGACTAGCGGGAGCAAATGAGCAGTTCTTC.

This chain joins TRBV27 and TRBJ1-2, with a weak D call TRBD1 (5 bases). The CDR3 has 13 residues. Germline lookup yields CDR1 MNHEY and CDR2 SMNVEV (reference sequence). V was cut by 6 bases and J by 4 bases, with 12 bases left in between. CDR3 amino acids: CASSPGVGYGYTF. CDR3 DNA sequence: TGTGCCAGCAGCCCGGGGGTCGGCTATGGCTACACCTTC.

Only one count was recorded for this clone. The chain links TRBV7-9 to TRBJ1-5; 8 bases are a match to TRBD1. This CDR3 has 16 residues. Germline CDR1 reads SEHNR; CDR2 reads FQNEAQ (reference sequence). The V gene end was trimmed by 4 bases and the J gene end by 6 bases; junction bases not matched to a gene: 11. The CDR3 reads CASSSSDRGAGQPQHF. The DNA for the CDR3 is TGTGCCAGCAGCTCAAGCGACAGGGGAGCGGGTCAGCCCCAGCATTTT.

This rearrangement joins TRBV5-1 to TRBJ2-1, with 7 bases identical to TRBD1. Germline V lookup: CDR1 SGHRS, CDR2 YFSETQ. V lost 4 bases and J lost 6; bases outside the gene matches: 7. The CDR3 runs 14 residues. The CDR3 DNA reads TGCGCCAGCAGCGGAACGGGACAGCTCAATGAGCAGTTCTTC. Protein product: CASSGTGQLNEQFF. Looking up the rest from reference TRBV5-1 and TRBJ2-1 gives the full variable domain: KAGVTQTPRYLIKTRGQQVTLSCSPISGHRSVSWYQQTPGQGLQFLFEYFSETQRNKGNFPGRFSGRQFSNSRSEMNVSTLELGDSALYLCASSGTGQLNEQFFGPGTRLTVL.

The V gene is TRBV14, the J gene TRBJ1-1; no definite D call. Germline V CDR1 and CDR2: SGHDN, FVKESK. CDR3 size: 13 residues. The germline V and J ends were trimmed by 4 bases and 2 bases, with 8 bases remaining between them. CDR3 in amino acids: CASSPRINTEAFF. CDR3 in DNA: TGTGCCAGCAGCCCCAGAATTAACACTGAAGCTTTCTTT.

The chain carries TRBV6-5 and TRBJ2-2; D is perhaps TRBD2 (6 bases). This CDR3 spans 15 amino acids. V was pared by 10 bases and J by 1 base, with 16 bases between. Per the germline V gene, CDR1 is MNHEY and CDR2 is SVGAGI. CDR3 protein: CATLPGSGNTGELFF. The CDR3, as DNA: TGTGCCACCTTGCCTGGTAGCGGGAACACCGGGGAGCTGTTTTTT.

The chain is built from TRBV10-3 and TRBJ2-7; TRBD2 is a possible D gene (6 bases). There are 14 residues in the CDR3. Trimming removed 4 bases from V and 5 bases from J, with 15 bases in between. Germline CDR1 reads ENHRY; CDR2 reads SYGVKD. DNA of the CDR3: TGTGCCATCAGTGCGCGGGGTTCCAGCGACGAGCAGTACTTC. This sequence encodes CAISARGSSDEQYF.

J is TRBJ2-7 and V is TRBV4-1; no clear D gene. Trimming took off 0 bases at V and 0 bases at J, with 9 bases between the two ends. The CDR3 sequence is 15 residues long. The germline V gene encodes CDR1 MGHRA and CDR2 YSYEKL. CDR3 DNA sequence: TGCGCCAGCAGCCAAGATAGTCTCCCCTCCTACGAGCAGTACTTC. Its translation is CASSQDSLPSYEQYF.

This chain links TRBV11-3 with TRBJ2-5; TRBD2 matches 7 bases. Trimming cost V 1 base and J 2 bases; bases outside gene matches: 4. CDR3 size: 15 residues. CDR1 is SGHNT and CDR2 is YENEEA in the germline V gene. The CDR3 here is CASSLVWGGQETQYF. DNA for the CDR3: TGTGCCAGCAGCTTAGTGTGGGGAGGGCAAGAGACCCAGTACTTC. The entire variable domain, with the rest obtained from reference TRBV11-3 and TRBJ2-5, is as follows: EAGVVQSPRYKIIEKKQPVAFWCNPISGHNTLYWYLQNLGQGPELLIRYENEEAVDDSQLPKDRFSAERLKGVDSTLKIQPAELGDSAVYLCASSLVWGGQETQYFGPGTRLLVL.

The chain employs TRBV2 and TRBJ2-7, with D hard to call. Germline CDR1 is SNHLY and CDR2 is FYNNEI. V lost 6 bases, J lost 3 bases, and 12 bases lay in between. The CDR3 is 13 residues long. The CDR3 nucleotides read TGTGCCAGCAGCCTCAATACTCTCTACGAGCAGTACTTC. Encoded protein: CASSLNTLYEQYF.

V and J are TRBV30 and TRBJ2-7; 11 bases map to TRBD2. The trim removed 0 bases at V and 5 bases at J, leaving 12 bases unmatched. This CDR3 contains 17 residues. Germline V gene sequence: CDR1 GTSNPN, CDR2 SVGIG (reference sequence). CDR3 region: CAWSVRSGRATTHEQYF. CDR3 nucleotide sequence: TGTGCCTGGAGTGTACGTAGCGGGAGGGCCACTACCCACGAGCAGTACTTC.

This chain connects TRBV10-3 to TRBJ2-3; D gene unclear. The CDR3 covers 12 residues. The V gene lost 0 bases and the J gene lost 5 bases, with 3 bases spanning the gap. Germline loops: CDR1 ENHRY, CDR2 SYGVKD. The DNA of the CDR3 is TGTGCCATCAGTGAGTCGAGAGATACGCAGTATTTT. Amino acid sequence: CAISESRDTQYF.

The chain couples TRBV14 to TRBJ2-7; 9 nucleotides line up with TRBD2. Trimming at V came to 5 bases and at J to 1 base, leaving 3 bases not matched to a gene. CDR3 length: 14 amino acids. The germline CDR1 and CDR2 sequences are SGHDN and FVKESK. This CDR3 reads CASSITSGSYEQYF. In DNA form, the CDR3 reads TGTGCCAGCAGCATTACTAGCGGGTCCTACGAGCAGTACTTC.

In this sample, this clone turned up once. The chain recombines TRBV7-2 with TRBJ1-2, with TRBD1 identical over 9 bases. Unmatched junction bases numbered 5, after V lost 4 bases and J lost 5 bases. This CDR3 region has 14 residues. Germline CDR1 reads SGHTA; CDR2 reads FQGNSA. The CDR3, as DNA: TGTGCCAGCAGCTCAGGGACAGGGTATTATGGCTACACCTTC. Encoded protein: CASSSGTGYYGYTF.

V gene TRBV27 combines with J gene TRBJ2-1, with TRBD2 matching 11 bases. The CDR3 is 14 residues long. V was clipped by 4 bases and J by 7 bases; unmatched bases: 3. Germline lookup yields CDR1 MNHEY and CDR2 SMNVEV (reference sequence). CDR3 bases: TGTGCCAGCAGTTGGACTAGCGGGTGGAATGAGCAGTTCTTC. It yields the protein CASSWTSGWNEQFF.

The chain recombines TRBV19 with TRBJ1-2; 8 bases are shared with TRBD1. The germline gives CDR1 LNHDA, CDR2 SQIVND (reference sequence). V shed 5 bases, J shed 2 bases, and the junction held 13 bases outside the gene matches. The CDR3 is made up of 17 amino acids. In nucleotides, the CDR3 is TGTGCCAGTAGTGTGTCCAGGGGGCGCGGCGCCAACTATGGCTACACCTTC. This translates into CASSVSRGRGANYGYTF.

This chain connects TRBV14 to TRBJ2-1; TRBD1 agrees at 7 bases. The CDR3 length is 16 residues. From germline, CDR1 is SGHDN and CDR2 FVKESK. After removal of 3 bases from V and 4 bases from J, the junction contained 9 bases not matched to a gene. The CDR3 sequence: CASSHRQGRTYNEQFF. The CDR3 DNA reads TGTGCCAGCAGCCACCGACAGGGCCGGACTTACAATGAGCAGTTCTTC.

The rearrangement joins TRBV7-6 to TRBJ2-2, with TRBD1 matching 7 bases. The CDR3 loop spans 18 amino acids. CDR1 is SGHVS and CDR2 is FNYEAQ in the germline V gene. The V segment lost 0 bases and the J segment 3 bases; nucleotides outside the gene matches: 10. CDR3 nucleotides: TGTGCCAGCAGCTTAGCGCGTTGGGGGACAGTCGACACCGGGGAGCTGTTTTTT. Amino acids: CASSLARWGTVDTGELFF.

V gene TRBV7-3 combines with J gene TRBJ2-7; TRBD2 aligns across 10 bases. The CDR3 loop spans 14 amino acids. Per germline, CDR1 SGHTA and CDR2 FQGTGA. J lost 9 bases, V lost 5 bases, and 10 bases had no gene match. CDR3 region: CASSPSGGSLGQYF. DNA for the CDR3: TGTGCCAGCAGCCCTAGCGGGGGCAGTTTGGGGCAGTACTTC.